One sample yielded the 32 T cell receptor beta chains listed below, sequenced in a study of blood T cell repertoires in COVID-19. Sequencing was performed with immunoSEQ multiplex PCR; in TCRdb, only in-frame clones are kept and a portion is missing. The sample records under 300,000 clones, approximately 90% being singletons. Sequences were obtained from PBMCs or T cells enriched from blood (not recorded which). Receptors were obtained from a human donor in a cohort exposed to, infected with or recovered from COVID-19 (not recorded which). The donor label of this sample is uncertain.

This clone was counted once. The chain combines TRBV15 with TRBJ1-3, with D hard to call. The germline V gene has CDR1 LNHNV and CDR2 YYDKDF (reference sequence). The CDR3 loop spans 16 amino acids. Trimming removed 0 bases at V and 4 bases at J, with 13 bases between. CDR3 residues: CATSREVRGEGNTIYF. The CDR3 bases are TGTGCCACCAGCAGAGAGGTTCGCGGGGAGGGAAACACCATATATTTT.

The chain joins TRBV5-1 to TRBJ1-2, with D perhaps matching TRBD1 (5 bases). Germline loops: CDR1 SGHRS, CDR2 YFSETQ. The CDR3 totals 12 residues. V was trimmed by 4 bases and J by 4 bases, leaving 8 bases between them. Written as DNA, the CDR3 is TGCGCCAGCAGCGGAGGGGCCTATGGCTACACCTTC. Amino acids: CASSGGAYGYTF.

V and J are TRBV5-4 and TRBJ2-5; TRBD2 aligns across 7 bases. Germline CDR1 is SGHNT and CDR2 is YYREEE (reference sequence). The CDR3 runs 17 residues. The J segment lost 2 bases and the V segment lost 5 bases, leaving 15 bases of the junction unmatched. Here the CDR3 reads CASRPGGSGGAQETQYF. The CDR3 DNA sequence: TGTGCCAGCAGACCGGGCGGATCGGGGGGAGCACAAGAGACCCAGTACTTC.

This clone was picked up one time. The chain has TRBV5-4 and TRBJ1-1; no definite D call. Trimming removed 4 bases at V and 1 base at J, with 8 bases between. Per the germline V gene, CDR1 is SGHNT and CDR2 is YYREEE (reference sequence). The CDR3 contains 13 residues. CDR3 in amino acids: CASSPRGNTEAFF. In DNA, the CDR3 is TGTGCCAGCAGCCCCCGCGGGAACACTGAAGCTTTCTTT.

The chain is built from TRBV5-1 and TRBJ1-2; 9 positions agree with TRBD1. V lost 1 base, J lost 7 bases, and 8 bases stayed unmatched. CDR1 is SGHRS and CDR2 is YFSETQ in the germline V gene. This CDR3 is built from 15 residues. This CDR3 is CASSLRTGQGRGYTF. Here the CDR3 DNA reads TGCGCCAGCAGCTTGAGAACGGGACAGGGACGTGGCTACACCTTC.

This chain links TRBV29-1 with TRBJ1-2; 10 nucleotides align to TRBD1. J gave up 5 bases and V 2 bases, and 11 bases lay outside the gene matches. CDR3 length: 16 amino acids. Germline CDR1 reads SQVTM; CDR2 reads ANQGSEA. This CDR3 is CSVEPRLGQGDYGYTF. As DNA, the CDR3 is TGCAGCGTTGAACCTCGGCTTGGACAGGGGGATTATGGCTACACCTTC.

The chain links TRBV20-1 to TRBJ1-1, with D unclear. Trimming took 6 bases from V and 4 from J, leaving 9 bases between them. Looked up from germline, CDR1 is DFQATT and CDR2 is SNEGSKA (reference sequence). The CDR3 runs 11 residues. As DNA, the CDR3 is TGCAGTGCGGGAGGAAGCACTGAAGCTTTCTTT. Translating gives CSAGGSTEAFF.

The CDR3 coding sequence is TGTGCCAGCAGTCAAAACAGGGCCTCCACCGGGGAGCTGTTTTTT. Amino acids: CASSQNRASTGELFF. V gene TRBV3-1 (or the pseudogene TRBV3-2) combines with J gene TRBJ2-2, with D perhaps matching TRBD1 (6 bases). Looked up from germline, CDR1 is LGHDT and CDR2 is YNNKEL (reference sequence). The germline V and J ends were trimmed by 6 bases and 4 bases, with 15 bases remaining between them. This CDR3 contains 15 residues.

The V gene is TRBV7-9, the J gene TRBJ2-1, with D perhaps matching TRBD1 (5 bases). CDR3 length equals 16 residues. Germline V gene sequence: CDR1 SEHNR, CDR2 FQNEAQ (reference sequence). Trimming shortened V by 5 bases and J by 5 bases, and 19 bases separated the two germline ends. CDR3 loop: CASSVSGKSTHNEQFF. The DNA for the CDR3 is TGTGCCAGCAGCGTGTCAGGGAAGTCAACCCACAATGAGCAGTTCTTC.

The chain employs TRBV6-5 and TRBJ1-4; D gene uncertain. This CDR3 has 14 residues. Germline values: CDR1 MNHEY, CDR2 SVGAGI. V was trimmed by 8 bases and J by 5 bases, leaving 15 bases between them. CDR3 residues: CASGMVPGNEKLFF. In nucleotides, the CDR3 is TGTGCCAGCGGGATGGTCCCGGGGAATGAAAAACTGTTTTTT.

This chain connects TRBV6-6 to TRBJ1-3; D gene ambiguous. CDR3 length equals 11 residues. Germline V gene lookup returns CDR1 MNHNY and CDR2 SVGAGI (reference sequence). The ends were cut back, 6 bases at V and 7 bases at J, with 7 bases in the middle. The CDR3 spells CASRSRNTIYF. CDR3 DNA sequence: TGTGCCAGCAGATCCCGGAACACCATATATTTT.

The V gene is TRBV5-1, the J gene TRBJ1-2; TRBD1 aligns across 8 bases. V trimming: 4 bases; J trimming: 5 bases; junction bases outside the gene matches: 10. Germline-derived CDR1 and CDR2 are SGHRS and YFSETQ. This CDR3 is 15 amino acids long. The CDR3 DNA reads TGCGCCAGCAGCCAGGGACAGGCGGTTCGTTATGGCTACACCTTC. It encodes CASSQGQAVRYGYTF.

The chain employs TRBV9 and TRBJ2-1, with 8 bases matching TRBD2. The CDR3 spans 16 residues. The junction had 5 bases not matched to a gene; V was cut back by 3 bases and J by 0 bases. Germline-derived CDR1 and CDR2 are SGDLS and YYNGEE. CDR3 coding DNA: TGTGCCAGCAGCGCCAGCACTAGCGGCTCCTACAATGAGCAGTTCTTC. Translating gives CASSASTSGSYNEQFF.

The chain is built from TRBV5-1 and TRBJ2-3, with 7 bases identical to TRBD2. The CDR3 has 15 residues. The germline gives CDR1 SGHRS, CDR2 YFSETQ. J was trimmed by 0 bases and V by 0 bases; bases with no gene match: 1. CDR3 in DNA: TGCGCCAGCAGCTTGGTGGGGGGGAGCACAGATACGCAGTATTTT. It encodes CASSLVGGSTDTQYF. The variable domain in full, with the rest retrieved from reference TRBV5-1 and TRBJ2-3, is KAGVTQTPRYLIKTRGQQVTLSCSPISGHRSVSWYQQTPGQGLQFLFEYFSETQRNKGNFPGRFSGRQFSNSRSEMNVSTLELGDSALYLCASSLVGGSTDTQYFGPGTRLTVL.

As to this clone: Other DNA sequences in this sample translate to the same CDR3. This chain links TRBV30 with TRBJ1-3; the D gene is possibly TRBD1 (5 bases). This CDR3 region has 13 residues. Trimming removed 2 bases at V and 2 bases at J, with 7 bases between. Per the germline V gene, CDR1 is GTSNPN and CDR2 is SVGIG (reference sequence). Here the CDR3 DNA reads TGTGCCTGGAGTACAGGAACTGGAAACACCATATATTTT. Protein: CAWSTGTGNTIYF.

This chain connects TRBV27 to TRBJ2-2, with D possibly being TRBD1 (5 bases). Trimming cost V 0 bases and J 6 bases, with 11 bases left between them. There are 15 residues in the CDR3. CDR1 and CDR2 (germline): MNHEY, SMNVEV (reference sequence). Written as DNA, the CDR3 is TGTGCCAGCAGTTTATCTGCAGGGTACGCCGGGGAGCTGTTTTTT. Translated, it gives CASSLSAGYAGELFF.

The V call is TRBV12-5, the J call TRBJ1-2; TRBD1 aligns across 9 bases. Germline CDR1 LGHNT, CDR2 FRNRAP. The junction had 2 bases not matched to a gene; V was cut back by 4 bases and J by 2 bases. The CDR3 covers 14 residues. Here the CDR3 DNA reads TGTGCTAGTGGTTACGGGACAGGGAACTATGGCTACACCTTC. Translating it yields CASGYGTGNYGYTF.

This rearrangement joins TRBV9 to TRBJ2-7; the D gene is possibly TRBD2 (7 bases). Deletions cut 0 bases from V and 1 base from J, with 14 bases between. Looked up from germline, CDR1 is SGDLS and CDR2 is YYNGEE. The CDR3 sequence is 16 residues long. CDR3 in DNA: TGTGCCAGCAGCGTAGGAGGGGGGGCAGGATCCTACGAGCAGTACTTC. Residues: CASSVGGGAGSYEQYF.

The V and J genes are TRBV13 and TRBJ1-2; D is possibly TRBD1 (5 bases). Germline CDR1 reads PRHDT; CDR2 reads FYEKMQ (reference sequence). CDR3 length equals 14 residues. Trimming pared 4 bases from V and 3 bases from J, leaving 12 bases between. The CDR3 DNA follows: TGTGCCAGCAGCTCCCTCTGGGGGGACTATGGCTACACCTTC. It codes for CASSSLWGDYGYTF.

This clone was seen only once. V and J are TRBV11-2 and TRBJ1-6; tentative D call: TRBD1 (5 bases). Germline V gene lookup returns CDR1 SGHAT and CDR2 FQNNGV. This CDR3 spans 16 amino acids. The V end lost 1 base, the J end lost 7 bases, and 14 bases lay between the germline ends. This CDR3 reads CASSLGDGRANSPLHF. The CDR3 DNA reads TGTGCCAGCAGCTTAGGGGACGGGAGGGCCAATTCACCCCTCCACTTT.

The chain links TRBV21-1 to TRBJ2-5; TRBD1 reflects the table's D call only, with no check against the DNA. TRBV21-1 is marked as a pseudogene. This CDR3 has 14 residues. The CDR3 DNA reads as TGTGCCAGCCCCAGGGCCCAATGCAAGAAGACCCAGTACTTC. Its translation: CASPRAQCKKTQYF.

This rearrangement joins TRBV10-3 to TRBJ2-2; D is possibly TRBD1 (6 bases). There are 13 residues in the CDR3. Germline CDR1 and CDR2: ENHRY and SYGVKD. Between the trimmed V and J ends, which lost 8 bases and 3 bases, there was a span of 10 bases. The CDR3: CAIRPGDTGELFF. DNA for the CDR3: TGTGCCATCCGACCAGGGGACACCGGGGAGCTGTTTTTT.

The rearrangement links TRBV3-1 (or the pseudogene TRBV3-2) to TRBJ2-7; 11 bases align to TRBD1. The CDR3 spans 17 residues. Trimming removed 5 bases from V and 5 bases from J; junction bases left unmatched: 14. Germline CDR1 LGHDT, CDR2 YNNKEL (reference sequence). The CDR3 DNA sequence: TGTGCCAGCAGCGCGAACCGGCGGGACAGGGGGTACCACGAGCAGTACTTC. Its protein product is CASSANRRDRGYHEQYF.

The rearrangement links TRBV6-5 to TRBJ2-7, with TRBD1 matching over 7 bases. Germline CDR1 is MNHEY and CDR2 is SVGAGI. The V and J ends lost 8 bases and 4 bases, in that order; junction bases with no gene match: 8. This CDR3 region has 13 residues. For the CDR3, the DNA is TGTGCCAGCGGACAGGACCTCAGTTACGAGCAGTACTTC. It encodes CASGQDLSYEQYF.

This chain connects TRBV27 to TRBJ2-3, with 7 bases lining up with TRBD2. CDR1 is MNHEY and CDR2 is SMNVEV in the germline V gene (reference sequence). The CDR3 sequence is 13 residues long. V dropped 6 bases and J dropped 5; count of bases not matched to a gene: 5. CDR3 region: CASRLWGGDTQYF. The CDR3 nucleotides are TGTGCCAGCAGGTTGTGGGGGGGAGATACGCAGTATTTT.

The chain couples TRBV12-5 to TRBJ1-1; the D is unclear. The CDR3 length is 11 residues. Trimming pared 6 bases from V and 11 bases from J, leaving 13 bases between. Per the germline V gene, CDR1 is LGHNT and CDR2 is FRNRAP. The CDR3 spells CASGINTWAFF. For the CDR3, the DNA is TGTGCTAGTGGGATTAACACGTGGGCTTTCTTT.

The rearrangement uses TRBV14 and TRBJ2-5, with a possible D match to TRBD2 (5 bases). V shed 3 bases and J shed 2 bases, with 16 bases lying between them. The CDR3 loop spans 16 amino acids. From germline, CDR1 is SGHDN and CDR2 FVKESK. Here the CDR3 DNA reads TGTGCCAGCAGCCAGACGGACTCAATAATACAAGAGACCCAGTACTTC. It translates to CASSQTDSIIQETQYF.

CDR3 amino acids: CASSPGKGGMVYGYTF. As DNA, the CDR3 is TGTGCCAGCAGCCCCGGAAAGGGGGGGATGGTCTATGGCTACACCTTC. The V call is TRBV11-2, the J call TRBJ1-2; tentatively, D is TRBD1 (6 bases). The CDR3 covers 16 residues. The germline CDR1 and CDR2 sequences are SGHAT and FQNNGV. The V end was cut by 5 bases, the J end by 4 bases, with 20 bases between.

This sequence joins TRBV3-1 (or the pseudogene TRBV3-2) and TRBJ2-3; 8 nucleotides line up with TRBD2. The V segment lost 1 base and the J segment 1 base; nucleotides outside the gene matches: 4. Germline loops: CDR1 LGHDT, CDR2 YNNKEL (reference sequence). There are 16 residues in the CDR3. Here the CDR3 DNA reads TGTGCCAGCAGCCAAGGAAAGACTAGCGGCACAGATACGCAGTATTTT. As protein: CASSQGKTSGTDTQYF.

A few counts support this clone. In the same sample, other DNA sequences code for this CDR3. The chain carries TRBV27 and TRBJ1-1, with D uncertain. Trimming removed 2 bases from V and 1 base from J, with 5 bases in between. This CDR3 is 13 amino acids long. Per the germline V gene, CDR1 is MNHEY and CDR2 is SMNVEV (reference sequence). Written as DNA, the CDR3 is TGTGCCAGCAGTTTAACCGGGAACACTGAAGCTTTCTTT. Translation gives CASSLTGNTEAFF.

About this clone itself: This CDR3 fails to terminate in the conserved phenylalanine or tryptophan, so it likely reflects a read error. Because the CDR3's place on the DNA is in doubt, the DNA is left out and the CDR3 is given as listed by TCRdb. The chain carries TRBV5-8 and TRBJ1-2; the D call in the table, TRBD1, was not verified against the DNA. The CDR3 is 10 amino acids in total, end residues counted. CDR1 is SGHTS and CDR2 is YDEGEE in the germline V gene. This CDR3 reads CASSWDRVLS.

This clone was seen only a few times. The DNA for the CDR3 is TGTGCCAGCAGTGAATGGCAGGGGAATGAAAAACTGTTTTTT. Its translation: CASSEWQGNEKLFF. This chain uses TRBV2 with TRBJ1-4; the D gene is possibly TRBD1 (6 bases). Looked up from germline, CDR1 is SNHLY and CDR2 is FYNNEI. Trimming pared 2 bases from V and 5 bases from J, leaving 9 bases between. This CDR3 is built from 14 residues.